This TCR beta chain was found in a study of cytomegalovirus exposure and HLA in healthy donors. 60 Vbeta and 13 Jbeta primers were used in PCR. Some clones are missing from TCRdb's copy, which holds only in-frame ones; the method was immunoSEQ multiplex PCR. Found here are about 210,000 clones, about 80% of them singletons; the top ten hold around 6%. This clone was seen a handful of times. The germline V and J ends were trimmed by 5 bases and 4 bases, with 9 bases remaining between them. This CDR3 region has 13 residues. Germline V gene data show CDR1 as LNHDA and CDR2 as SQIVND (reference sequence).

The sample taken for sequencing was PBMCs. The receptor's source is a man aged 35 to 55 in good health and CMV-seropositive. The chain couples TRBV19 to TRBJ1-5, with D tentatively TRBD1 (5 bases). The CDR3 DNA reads TGTGCCAGTAGTCCCAGGGTTAATCAGCCCCAGCATTTT. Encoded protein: CASSPRVNQPQHF.